This T cell receptor (beta chain) comes out of a study of T cell repertoires in cytomegalovirus infection. The wider study: Used in the study were CMV epitopes, some recently identified and HLA-C-restricted, others well-studied and HLA-B-restricted. Points from the study as a whole: The study found HLA-C-restricted CMV-specific TCR beta clonotypes dominating the ex vivo response.

This clonotype came up a few times. Antigen specificity is unknown. TCRdb re-called the reads through MiXCR, storing one row per CDR3 protein. This sample yields about 890,000 distinct CDR3 sequences, of which 30% to 40% are seen a single time; 10% to 15% belongs to the top ten. The V gene's germline CDR1 is SEHNR and CDR2 FQNEAQ (reference sequence). V lost 2 bases and J 5 bases, leaving 14 bases between the germline ends. CDR3 length: 15 amino acids. This TCR was sampled from a human donor in good health (CMV status not recorded). Some clones in this sample may be carry-over from other donors' samples. The chain employs TRBV7-9 and TRBJ2-3; a possible D gene is TRBD1 (5 bases). The source material was cultured CD8+ T cells from PBMCs, sampled from culture after CMV antigen stimulation. In nucleotides, the CDR3 is TGTGCCAGCAGCTTACCAGGGTATGAACAAGATACGCAGTATTTT. This translates into CASSLPGYEQDTQYF.